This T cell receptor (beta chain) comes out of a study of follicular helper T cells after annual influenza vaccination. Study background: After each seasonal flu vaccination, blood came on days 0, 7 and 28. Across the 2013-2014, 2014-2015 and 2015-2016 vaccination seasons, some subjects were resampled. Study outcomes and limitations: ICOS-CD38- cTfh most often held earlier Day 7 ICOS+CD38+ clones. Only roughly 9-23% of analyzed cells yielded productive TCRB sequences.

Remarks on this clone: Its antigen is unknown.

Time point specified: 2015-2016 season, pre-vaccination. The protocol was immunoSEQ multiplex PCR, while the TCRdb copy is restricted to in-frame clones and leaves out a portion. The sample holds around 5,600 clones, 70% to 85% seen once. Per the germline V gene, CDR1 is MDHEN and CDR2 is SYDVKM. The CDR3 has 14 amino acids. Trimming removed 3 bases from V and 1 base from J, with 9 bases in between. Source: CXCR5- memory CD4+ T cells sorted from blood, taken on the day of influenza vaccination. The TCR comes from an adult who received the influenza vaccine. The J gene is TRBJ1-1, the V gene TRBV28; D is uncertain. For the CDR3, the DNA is TGTGCCAGCAGTTTTCGGGCCCGGAACACTGAAGCTTTCTTT. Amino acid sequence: CASSFRARNTEAFF.